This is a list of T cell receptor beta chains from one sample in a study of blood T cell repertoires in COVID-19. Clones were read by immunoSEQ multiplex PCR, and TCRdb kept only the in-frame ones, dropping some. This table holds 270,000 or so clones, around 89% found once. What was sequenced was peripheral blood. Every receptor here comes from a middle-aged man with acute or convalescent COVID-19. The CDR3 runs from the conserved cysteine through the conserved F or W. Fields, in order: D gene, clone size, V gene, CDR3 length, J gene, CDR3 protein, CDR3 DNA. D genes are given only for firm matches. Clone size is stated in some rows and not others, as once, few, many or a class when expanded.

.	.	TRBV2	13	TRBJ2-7	CASIGGSSYEQYF	TGTGCCAGCATTGGCGGTAGCTCCTACGAGCAGTACTTC
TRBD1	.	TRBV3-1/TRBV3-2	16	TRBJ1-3	CASSLPGGGRENTIYF	TGTGCCAGCAGCCTGCCGGGAGGGGGCAGGGAAAACACCATATATTTT
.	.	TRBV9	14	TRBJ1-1	CASSVNPGGTEAFF	TGTGCCAGCAGCGTAAACCCGGGGGGGACTGAAGCTTTCTTT
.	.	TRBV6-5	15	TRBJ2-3	CASSYRPSRADTQYF	TGTGCCAGCAGTTACCGCCCTAGTCGGGCAGATACGCAGTATTTT
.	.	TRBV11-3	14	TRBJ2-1	CASSLGQDYNEQFF	TGTGCCAGCAGCTTAGGCCAGGACTACAATGAGCAGTTCTTC
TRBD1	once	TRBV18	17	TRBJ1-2	CASSLAWTGGTGEGYTF	TGTGCCAGCTCACTAGCGTGGACAGGGGGTACCGGCGAGGGCTACACCTTC
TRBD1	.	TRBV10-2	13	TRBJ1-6	CASSGQGNSPLHF	TGCGCCAGCAGCGGACAGGGGAATTCACCCCTCCACTTT
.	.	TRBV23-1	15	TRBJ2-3	CASSRRGKSTDTQYF	TGCGCCAGCAGTCGTCGGGGGAAGAGTACAGATACGCAGTATTTT
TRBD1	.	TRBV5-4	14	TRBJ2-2	CASSRQGAGGELFF	TGTGCCAGCAGCCGACAGGGGGCAGGCGGGGAGCTGTTTTTT
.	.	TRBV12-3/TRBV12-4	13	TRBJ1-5	CASSREGRQPQHF	TGTGCCAGCAGCAGGGAGGGAAGGCAGCCCCAGCATTTT
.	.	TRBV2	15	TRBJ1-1	CASSVGQGRNTEAFF	TGTGCCAGCAGTGTAGGTCAGGGAAGGAACACTGAAGCTTTCTTT
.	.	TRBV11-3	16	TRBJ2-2	CASSPHEGSRTGELFF	TGTGCCAGCAGCCCCCACGAAGGGAGTAGGACCGGGGAGCTGTTTTTT
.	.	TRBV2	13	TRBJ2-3	CASRPDITDTQYF	TGTGCCAGCAGACCGGACATAACAGATACGCAGTATTTT
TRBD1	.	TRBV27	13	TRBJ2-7	CASSLNRGHEQYF	TGTGCCAGCAGTTTAAATAGGGGGCACGAGCAGTACTTC
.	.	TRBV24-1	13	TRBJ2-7	CATSDFKGPEQYF	TGTGCCACCAGTGATTTTAAGGGGCCCGAGCAGTACTTC
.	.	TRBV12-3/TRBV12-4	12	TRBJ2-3	CASGQLRGTQYF	TGTGCCAGCGGTCAACTACGGGGGACGCAGTATTTT
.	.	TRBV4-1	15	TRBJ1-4	CASSQGGRTNEKLFF	TGCGCCAGCAGCCAGGGAGGCAGGACTAATGAAAAACTGTTTTTT
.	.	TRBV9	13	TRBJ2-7	CASSQGGSYEQYF	TGTGCCAGCAGCCAAGGGGGAAGCTACGAGCAGTACTTC
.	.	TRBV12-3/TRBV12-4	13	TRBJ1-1	CASSSQVNTEAFF	TGTGCCAGCAGTTCCCAGGTGAACACTGAAGCTTTCTTT
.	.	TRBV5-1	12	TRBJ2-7	CASSVQGFEQYF	TGCGCCAGCAGCGTACAGGGATTCGAGCAGTACTTC
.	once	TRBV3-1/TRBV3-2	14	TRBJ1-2	CASSHWTEDAGYTF	TGTGCCAGCAGCCATTGGACAGAAGACGCTGGCTACACCTTC
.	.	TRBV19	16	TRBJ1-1	CASSIEQGPMNTEAFF	TGTGCCAGTAGTATAGAACAGGGCCCCATGAACACTGAAGCTTTCTTT
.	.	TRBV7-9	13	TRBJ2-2	CASSPGADGELFF	TGTGCCAGCAGCCCCGGCGCGGACGGGGAGCTGTTTTTT